This T cell receptor beta chain derives from a study of cytomegalovirus exposure and HLA in healthy donors. Study-level background: HLA-typed donors were the source of approximately 85 million unique TCRs held in an early data release. Study observations and caveats: Later work found most CMV-associated TCR beta chains apparently HLA-restricted. In vitro confirmation showed a few CMV-associated chains to be CMV antigen specific.

The V and J ends lost 6 bases and 2 bases, in that order; junction bases with no gene match: 7. Germline assignment: CDR1 SGHTA and CDR2 FQGNSA. This CDR3 is built from 14 residues. Of note for this clone: The antigen is not known.

Primers: 60 Vbeta forward and 13 Jbeta reverse. Profiling relied on immunoSEQ multiplex PCR, and the TCRdb table lists in-frame clones only, not all of them. The table includes roughly 150,000 clones, about two thirds detected once. Sequencing used PBMCs. This sequence was found in a man in his fifties or sixties in good health and CMV-seronegative. V usage is TRBV7-2 and J usage is TRBJ2-7; 7 nucleotides align to TRBD2. This chain's CDR3 is CASRTRAGAYEQYF. The CDR3, as DNA: TGTGCCAGCAGAACCCGGGCGGGGGCCTACGAGCAGTACTTC.